These 20 T cell receptor beta chains were sequenced from one sample in a study of CD8+CD57+ T cells in acquired aplastic anemia. The TCR beta profiling, which covered VDJ combination and CDR3 sequence, was carried out using genomic DNA as the template. One entry per CDR3 protein, called by TCRdb with MiXCR from the reads. Of about 220,000 distinct CDR3 sequences listed, approximately 35% were seen once; the top ten hold 0.95% to 1.2%. The material sequenced was sorted CD4+, CD8+, or CD8+CD57+ T cells (not recorded which) from PBMCs. The receptors were sampled from a human donor in good health, serving as a control.

This clonotype was seen repeatedly, ten times or more. The chain joins TRBV20-1 to TRBJ2-3; 9 bases agree with TRBD2. This CDR3 comprises 14 residues. With 6 bases clipped from V and 0 bases from J, the junction kept 4 bases outside the gene matches. Germline V lookup: CDR1 DFQATT, CDR2 SNEGSKA (reference sequence). The CDR3 DNA sequence: TGCAGTGCCTTGACTAGCGGTAGCACAGATACGCAGTATTTT. This gives the protein CSALTSGSTDTQYF.

This clonotype was detected many times. One end of the junction is discordant with germline, which a read error may explain. This rearrangement joins TRBV19 to TRBJ1-2; perhaps TRBD1 as D (6 bases). Per germline, CDR1 LNHDA and CDR2 SQIVND (reference sequence). This CDR3 spans 14 amino acids. The CDR3 loop is CASSLDRTHYGYTF. The CDR3 DNA sequence: TGTGCCAGTAGTTTAGACAGGACCCACTATGGCTACACCTTC. The entire variable domain, with the rest obtained from reference TRBV19 and TRBJ1-2, is as follows: DGGITQSPKYLFRKEGQNVTLSCEQNLNHDAMYWYRQDPGQGLRLIYYSQIVNDFQKGDIAEGYSVSREKKESFPLTVTSAQKNPTAFYLCASSLDRTHYGYTFGSGTRLTVV.

The chain employs TRBV19 and TRBJ2-2; no clear D gene. There are 14 residues in the CDR3. Germline V gives CDR1 LNHDA, CDR2 SQIVND (reference sequence). The ends were cut back, 3 bases at V and 5 bases at J, with 10 bases in the middle. CDR3 protein: CASSILDGTGELFF. CDR3 DNA: TGTGCCAGTAGTATTCTTGACGGAACCGGGGAGCTGTTTTTT.

This chain uses TRBV28 with TRBJ1-2; TRBD1 is a possible D gene (6 bases). In germline, CDR1 is MDHEN, CDR2 SYDVKM. V gave up 4 bases and J gave up 5 bases, with 14 bases separating them. The CDR3 contains 14 residues. The CDR3 nucleotides read TGTGCCAGCAGTTCGACTGACAGGCGGTATGGCTACACCTTC. This sequence encodes CASSSTDRRYGYTF.

The J gene is TRBJ1-1, the V gene TRBV4-1, with D uncertain. This CDR3 comprises 16 residues. CDR1 MGHRA and CDR2 YSYEKL come from the germline V gene. V was trimmed by 6 bases and J by 6 bases, leaving 23 bases between them. This chain's CDR3 is CASRWGRGRSNAEAFF. DNA of the CDR3: TGCGCCAGCAGGTGGGGTCGGGGTCGTTCCAACGCTGAAGCTTTCTTT.

This clonotype was found many times. The chain links TRBV19 to TRBJ1-5; TRBD1 matches 10 bases. With 4 bases clipped from V and 4 bases from J, the junction kept 7 bases outside the gene matches. Germline CDR1 reads LNHDA; CDR2 reads SQIVND (reference sequence). The CDR3 contains 16 residues. This chain's CDR3 is CASSTRQGASNQPQHF. CDR3 in DNA: TGTGCCAGTAGTACGCGACAGGGGGCATCAAATCAGCCCCAGCATTTT. The whole variable domain, remainder taken from reference TRBV19 and TRBJ1-5, is DGGITQSPKYLFRKEGQNVTLSCEQNLNHDAMYWYRQDPGQGLRLIYYSQIVNDFQKGDIAEGYSVSREKKESFPLTVTSAQKNPTAFYLCASSTRQGASNQPQHFGDGTRLSIL.

The sample holds many counts of this clonotype. The chain joins TRBV19 to TRBJ1-2; TRBD1 aligns across 11 bases. Per the germline V gene, CDR1 is LNHDA and CDR2 is SQIVND (reference sequence). V trimming: 4 bases; J trimming: 4 bases; junction bases outside the gene matches: 14. CDR3 size: 18 residues. The chain's CDR3 is CASSTRRDRGTLGYGYTF. The CDR3 DNA is TGTGCCAGTAGTACACGCCGGGACAGGGGGACACTGGGCTATGGCTACACCTTC.

This clonotype was found many times. A read error may produce the germline difference seen at one junction end. The CDR3 DNA sequence: TGTGCCAGCAGTGAACAGGGCTCCGATAATTCACCCCTCCACTTT. Translating it yields CASSEQGSDNSPLHF. The chain couples TRBV6-1 to TRBJ1-6; possible D gene TRBD1, 5 bases. The length of the CDR3 is 15 residues. Germline V lookup: CDR1 MNHNS, CDR2 SASEGT.

This clonotype was observed many times. The J gene is TRBJ2-1, the V gene TRBV3-1; D uncertain. The germline V gene encodes CDR1 LGHDT and CDR2 YNNKEL (reference sequence). The CDR3 length is 12 residues. The V end was cut by 4 bases, the J end by 7 bases, with 8 bases between. CDR3 DNA sequence: TGTGCCAGCAGCCTGACTCGTAATGAGCAGTTCTTC. Protein sequence: CASSLTRNEQFF.

This clonotype was counted between two and nine times. The chain uses TRBV11-2 and TRBJ2-3; no clear D gene. Trimming pared 1 base from V and 4 bases from J, leaving 12 bases between. Germline lookup yields CDR1 SGHAT and CDR2 FQNNGV. The CDR3 consists of 15 residues. The CDR3 reads CASSLGVGLADTQYF. CDR3 DNA: TGTGCCAGCAGCTTAGGTGTAGGGCTCGCAGATACGCAGTATTTT.

This chain uses TRBV2 with TRBJ2-6, with D perhaps TRBD1 or TRBD2 (5 bases each). The germline V gene has CDR1 SNHLY and CDR2 FYNNEI. V was shortened by 7 bases and J by 2 bases, with 21 bases between the two germline ends. The CDR3 length is 18 residues. The CDR3 spells CASTLEGLFFTGANVLTF. The DNA for the CDR3 is TGTGCCAGCACCCTCGAGGGGCTATTTTTTACTGGGGCCAACGTCCTGACTTTC.

The chain links TRBV20-1 to TRBJ1-2, with D possibly being TRBD1 (5 bases). CDR3 length equals 13 residues. Trimming cost V 1 base and J 5 bases, with 11 bases left between them. Looked up from germline, CDR1 is DFQATT and CDR2 is SNEGSKA (reference sequence). Written as DNA, the CDR3 is TGCAGTGCTAGAGGATCGGGGGATTATGGCTACACCTTC. It is translated as CSARGSGDYGYTF.

The chain recombines TRBV12-3 or TRBV12-4 with TRBJ1-2; the D gene is possibly TRBD1 (6 bases). The V end lost 5 bases, the J end lost 8 bases, and 24 bases lay between the germline ends. This CDR3 spans 16 amino acids. CDR3 loop: CASSPGWGPDSYGYTF. DNA for the CDR3: TGTGCCAGCAGTCCAGGATGGGGGCCGGACTCCTACGGCTACACCTTC.

This clonotype was recorded only once. A much larger clone is a single base away; this may be a read error. V gene TRBV19 combines with J gene TRBJ2-7; D call uncertain. Trimming shortened V by 9 bases and J by 1 base, and 19 bases separated the two germline ends. This CDR3 spans 15 amino acids. CDR1 is LNHDA, CDR2 SQIVND, per germline (reference sequence). In nucleotides, the CDR3 is TGTGCCAGCAGCCCCCAGTGGCCCAGGTCCTACGAGCAGTACTTC. It translates to CASSPQWPRSYEQYF. The entire variable domain, with the rest obtained from reference TRBV19 and TRBJ2-7, is as follows: DGGITQSPKYLFRKEGQNVTLSCEQNLNHDAMYWYRQDPGQGLRLIYYSQIVNDFQKGDIAEGYSVSREKKESFPLTVTSAQKNPTAFYLCASSPQWPRSYEQYFGPGTRLTVT.

This clonotype was counted a single time. This chain joins TRBV10-2 and TRBJ1-5, with 9 bases matching TRBD1. This CDR3 has 14 amino acids. V lost 6 bases to trimming and J lost 5 bases; unmatched junction nucleotides: 5. The germline CDR1 and CDR2 sequences are WSHSY and SAAADI. CDR3 in amino acids: CASRPRTGDQPQHF. The DNA of the CDR3 is TGCGCCAGCAGGCCTAGGACAGGGGATCAGCCCCAGCATTTT.

A few counts support this clonotype. CDR3 residues: CASTGLRQGLRNTEAFF. The CDR3 DNA sequence: TGTGCCAGCACGGGTCTACGTCAGGGACTTAGGAACACTGAAGCTTTCTTT. The gene calls are TRBV25-1 and TRBJ1-1; maybe TRBD1 (5 bases). CDR1 and CDR2 from the germline V gene are MGHDK and SYGVNS. The CDR3 is 17 amino acids. The V end lost 7 bases, the J end lost 1 base, and 22 bases lay between the germline ends.

This clonotype was seen once. The chain joins TRBV6-1 to TRBJ2-2, with D perhaps assigned TRBD1 or TRBD2 (5 bases each). V lost 6 bases, J lost 7 bases, and 21 bases lay in between. The germline CDR1 and CDR2 sequences are MNHNS and SASEGT. The CDR3 is made up of 16 amino acids. The CDR3 sequence is CASRTGLGRIYGELFF. The CDR3 nucleotides are TGTGCCAGCAGGACCGGTTTGGGACGCATATACGGGGAGCTGTTTTTT.

This clonotype was counted ten times or more. This likely comes from a read error, as the CDR3 has no conserved phenylalanine or tryptophan at its end. The DNA is omitted, as the CDR3 cannot be located on it reliably, and the CDR3 follows TCRdb's listing. The rearrangement links TRBV19 to TRBJ1-1; the table's D call, TRBD1, has no DNA check behind it. The CDR3 spans 13 residues, counting both ends. Germline CDR1 reads LNHDA; CDR2 reads SQIVND (reference sequence). The CDR3: CASSIVQATAAGL.

About this clonotype itself: One end of the junction does not line up with germline, which may come from a read error. This rearrangement joins TRBV7-8 to TRBJ1-4; the D gene is possibly TRBD1 (6 bases). This CDR3 region has 16 residues. Germline V gives CDR1 SGHVS, CDR2 FQNEAQ. The CDR3 sequence: CASSVDRTTTNEKLFF. CDR3 DNA: TGTGCCAGCAGCGTGGACAGAACCACAACTAATGAAAAGCTGTTTTTT.

The chain uses TRBV12-3 or TRBV12-4 and TRBJ2-7; no clear D. Trimming left V 4 bases short and J 4 bases short, with 8 bases between. The CDR3 runs 12 residues. CDR3 coding DNA: TGTGCCAGCAGTTACGACGGGTACGAGCAGTACTTC. This encodes CASSYDGYEQYF.